In its sample, the clone carrying this T cell receptor beta chain was seen once. Methods used by the authors: Nucleated cell counts were estimated from reference gene primer amplification. Sequencing used immunoSEQ multiplex PCR; TCRdb keeps in-frame clones, though not all of them. That table furnishes V, J and clone size, whereas the DNA furnished D and trimming. Found here are approximately 300,000 clones, over 75% of them singletons; the top ten hold 1%. The sample is drawn from a study of blood T cell repertoires in COVID-19. About the study: Acute and convalescent COVID-19 specimens originated in the United States, Italy and Spain. The analysed material was cDNA or gDNA that came from T cells, B-cell-depleted T cells, or PBMCs.

V lost 5 bases, J lost 8 bases, and 7 bases stayed unmatched. CDR3 length: 15 amino acids. Looked up from germline, CDR1 is LNHDA and CDR2 is SQIVND (reference sequence). This receptor was obtained from a man between 45 and 60 years old with active or convalescent COVID-19. The sequenced sample was peripheral blood. The chain links TRBV19 to TRBJ2-2, with 11 nucleotides matching TRBD2. The CDR3 region is CASSFGTSGLGELFF. For the CDR3, the DNA is TGTGCCAGTAGTTTCGGGACTAGCGGTTTGGGGGAGCTGTTTTTT.